This T cell receptor beta chain came from a study of beta chain features in type 1 diabetes. General study points: Researchers report that Type 1 diabetes patients had moderately but significantly shorter TCRB CDR3s across all four CD4+ subsets.

Details on this clone: What it binds is not known.

Sequenced material consisted of expressed TCRB transcripts (all of the isolated RNA was reverse transcribed). Repertoires were generated with immunoSEQ multiplex PCR, while TCRdb's copy carries only in-frame clones and drops some. This table holds about 650,000 clones, about an eighth found once. The clonotype originates from a man aged 25 to 45 with type 1 diabetes. The sample consisted of naive CD4+ T cells from blood.

CDR3: CASTPGGGRKDTQYF. CDR3 nucleotides: TGTGCCAGCACCCCGGGTGGGGGGCGTAAAGATACGCAGTATTTT. This chain uses TRBV28 with TRBJ2-3; D is tentatively TRBD1 or TRBD2 (6 bases each). CDR1 and CDR2 (germline): MDHEN, SYDVKM. V was clipped by 7 bases and J by 5 bases, with 19 bases between them. The CDR3 extends over 15 amino acids.